One sample yielded the 19 T cell receptor beta chains listed below, sequenced in a study of tumor-infiltrating lymphocytes in oesophageal squamous cell carcinoma. TCRdb fed the PCR reads into MiXCR, producing one record per CDR3 protein. The sample has about 20,000 distinct CDR3 sequences, around 38% seen once; the top ten hold 6.5% to 8.5%. Sequenced: blood. These receptors were taken from a male donor with esophageal squamous cell carcinoma.

Many counts were recorded for this clonotype. The chain is built from TRBV6-1 and TRBJ2-7; D possibly uses TRBD1 or TRBD2 (6 bases each). Germline lookup yields CDR1 MNHNS and CDR2 SASEGT. Trimming removed 8 bases from V and 2 bases from J, with 13 bases in between. This CDR3 has 13 residues. The CDR3 spells CASRRGEAYEQYF. The CDR3 DNA follows: TGTGCCAGCCGAAGGGGGGAGGCCTACGAGCAGTACTTC.

This clonotype was observed once. The conserved final phenylalanine or tryptophan is absent from the CDR3, which likely points to a read error. The DNA is omitted, as the CDR3 cannot be located on it reliably, and the CDR3 follows TCRdb's listing. The gene calls are TRBV28 and TRBJ2-5; TRBD1 was called by the table and not checked on the DNA. The CDR3 has 18 amino acids, counting both end residues. From germline, CDR1 is MDHEN and CDR2 SYDVKM. This CDR3 reads CATYGTNPDRGNGYTFGS.

This clonotype was seen a single time. This chain links TRBV20-1 with TRBJ2-6; 13 bases match TRBD2. The J call may be incorrect, as the DNA end agrees better with TRBJ2-7. Germline V gene data show CDR1 as DFQATT and CDR2 as SNEGSKA (reference sequence). The CDR3 contains 17 residues. In DNA form, the CDR3 reads TGCAGTGCTTTCCGATCGGGACTAGCGGGAAAGTCCTACGAGCAGTACTTC. Translated: CSAFRSGLAGKSYEQYF.

This clonotype is categorized as medium-sized. This chain connects TRBV7-6 to TRBJ1-1; D is unclear. This CDR3 region has 13 residues. In germline, CDR1 is SGHVS, CDR2 FNYEAQ. Trimming left V 6 bases short and J 2 bases short, with 10 bases between. CDR3 in DNA: TGTGCCAGCAGGAAACAGCCAAACACTGAAGCTTTCTTT. Translated, it gives CASRKQPNTEAFF.

This clonotype was seen a few times. Because the CDR3 is missing its conserved closing phenylalanine or tryptophan, this is likely a read error. It is unclear where the CDR3 begins or ends on the DNA, so no DNA is shown, and the CDR3 is as TCRdb lists it. This sequence joins TRBV5-5 and TRBJ2-6; whether TRBD1, the table's D call, matches the DNA was not checked. Termini included, the CDR3 measures 9 amino acids. Germline CDR1 SGHKS, CDR2 YYEKEE (reference sequence). The CDR3 region is CASNPSLGT.

By sample share, this clonotype is medium-sized. The rearrangement links TRBV7-2 to TRBJ2-3, with 8 bases identical to TRBD2. CDR3 length: 14 residues. V trimming: 5 bases; J trimming: 4 bases; junction bases outside the gene matches: 5. Germline CDR1 SGHTA, CDR2 FQGNSA. The DNA of the CDR3 is TGTGCCAGCAGCCCCGGACTAGCAGCAGATACGCAGTATTTT. Its translation is CASSPGLAADTQYF. Looking up the rest from reference TRBV7-2 and TRBJ2-3 gives the full variable domain: GAGVSQSPSNKVTEKGKDVELRCDPISGHTALYWYRQSLGQGLEFLIYFQGNSAPDKSGLPSDRFSAERTGGSVSTLTIQRTQQEDSAVYLCASSPGLAADTQYFGPGTRLTVL.

In nucleotides, the CDR3 is TGTGCCACCAGTGATTCTAGGACAGTGAGCTATGGCTACACCTTC. Protein sequence: CATSDSRTVSYGYTF. The V call is TRBV24-1, the J call TRBJ2-4, with a possible D match to TRBD1 (6 bases). TRBJ1-2 explains the end of the DNA better; the J call may be wrong. CDR3 size: 15 residues. CDR1 is KGHDR and CDR2 is SFDVKD in the germline V gene.

This clonotype appeared a single time. Given a much more abundant clone one base away, this may be a read error. The genes are TRBV27 and TRBJ2-5, with D hard to call. The better agreement between TRBJ2-7 and the DNA end casts doubt on the J call. The CDR3 spans 14 residues. CDR1 is MNHEY and CDR2 is SMNVEV in the germline V gene (reference sequence). This CDR3 is CASSLLQLSYEQYF. DNA for the CDR3: TGTGCCAGCAGTTTACTACAGCTCTCCTACGAGCAGTACTTC.

This clonotype has at least ten counts. This rearrangement joins TRBV27 to TRBJ2-7; TRBD2 agrees at 9 bases. Germline V gives CDR1 MNHEY, CDR2 SMNVEV (reference sequence). The V gene end was trimmed by 5 bases and the J gene end by 2 bases; junction bases not matched to a gene: 19. CDR3 size: 19 residues. In nucleotides, the CDR3 is TGTGCCAGCAGTCCCCGCCCCTTTAGCGGGAGCTTTATCCCCTACGAGCAGTACTTC. Encoded protein: CASSPRPFSGSFIPYEQYF.

In this sample, this clonotype turned up a few times. The chain uses TRBV7-2 and TRBJ2-1, with 7 bases that match TRBD2. CDR3 size: 15 residues. Germline assignment: CDR1 SGHTA and CDR2 FQGNSA. The trim removed 5 bases at V and 4 bases at J, leaving 8 bases unmatched. This CDR3 is CASSRYGRSYNEQFF. The CDR3 DNA sequence: TGTGCCAGCAGCAGGTACGGGAGGTCTTACAATGAGCAGTTCTTC. Complete variable domain (other parts from reference TRBV7-2 and TRBJ2-1): GAGVSQSPSNKVTEKGKDVELRCDPISGHTALYWYRQSLGQGLEFLIYFQGNSAPDKSGLPSDRFSAERTGGSVSTLTIQRTQQEDSAVYLCASSRYGRSYNEQFFGPGTRLTVL.

In this sample, this clonotype turned up many times. The chain combines TRBV12-3 or TRBV12-4 with TRBJ2-1; 9 positions match TRBD1. The DNA end is more similar to TRBJ2-7, so the J call may be wrong. CDR3 length: 15 amino acids. CDR3 loop: CASSSWGQGYNEQYF. The CDR3 DNA follows: TGTGCCAGCAGTTCGTGGGGACAGGGCTACAATGAGCAGTACTTC.

In its sample, this clonotype was seen many times. The CDR3 nucleotides are TGTGCCAGCGGGTTGACTAGCGGGGTGGGGGTCCCAGATACGCAGTATTTT. It yields the protein CASGLTSGVGVPDTQYF. The chain is built from TRBV5-4 and TRBJ2-3; TRBD2 matches 11 bases. Germline CDR1 and CDR2: SGHNT and YYREEE (reference sequence). CDR3 length: 17 amino acids. Trimming removed 7 bases from V and 4 bases from J; junction bases left unmatched: 14.

This chain uses TRBV12-3 or TRBV12-4 with TRBJ2-3; D is undetermined. CDR3 size: 14 residues. V was trimmed by 3 bases and J by 4 bases, leaving 11 bases between them. CDR3 residues: CASSFGVSPDTQYF. The CDR3 nucleotides read TGTGCCAGCAGTTTTGGGGTCTCGCCAGATACGCAGTATTTT.

There are many counts of this clonotype. CDR3 sequence reads: CASSGTGGRNQPQHF. For the CDR3, the DNA is TGCGCCAGCAGCGGGACAGGGGGCCGCAATCAGCCCCAGCATTTT. This rearrangement joins TRBV10-2 to TRBJ1-5; 12 bases align to TRBD1. The germline gives CDR1 WSHSY, CDR2 SAAADI. V trimming: 6 bases; J trimming: 2 bases; junction bases outside the gene matches: 2. This CDR3 region has 15 residues.

The rearrangement joins TRBV20-1 to TRBJ2-5; no firm D call. The CDR3 contains 15 residues. Trimming took 2 bases from V and 11 from J, leaving 24 bases between them. Germline assignment: CDR1 DFQATT and CDR2 SNEGSKA (reference sequence). The CDR3 region is CSARSAIHSYNEQYF. As DNA, the CDR3 is TGCAGTGCTAGATCAGCGATTCACTCCTACAATGAGCAGTACTTC.

This clonotype rates as medium-sized. This rearrangement joins TRBV7-2 to TRBJ2-7; D might be TRBD1 (5 bases). Per germline, CDR1 SGHTA and CDR2 FQGNSA. There are 14 residues in the CDR3. Trimming removed 4 bases at V and 3 bases at J, with 13 bases between. The CDR3 DNA is TGTGCCAGCAGCTCATACAGGAGACACTACGAGCAGTACTTC. It translates to CASSSYRRHYEQYF.

This clonotype was picked up many times. It may be a read error: a sequence one base away is much more abundant. DNA for the CDR3: TGTGCCAGCAGCTTAGACTACAGCTCCTACAATGAGCAGTACTTC. Translating it yields CASSLDYSSYNEQYF. This chain uses TRBV7-3 with TRBJ2-1, with D perhaps matching TRBD2 (5 bases). The tail of the sequence fits TRBJ2-7 better, so the J call may be wrong. The germline CDR1 and CDR2 sequences are SGHTA and FQGTGA. This CDR3 comprises 15 residues.

This clonotype came up many times. CDR3 amino acids: CASAILGASNTEAFF. CDR3 in DNA: TGTGCCAGCGCCATCCTCGGCGCCTCGAACACTGAAGCTTTCTTT. This chain connects TRBV27 to TRBJ1-1; D uncertain. Germline V gene sequence: CDR1 MNHEY, CDR2 SMNVEV (reference sequence). This CDR3 spans 15 amino acids. V was clipped by 8 bases and J by 1 base, with 17 bases between them.

The chain is built from TRBV7-9 and TRBJ2-5, with D hard to call. The end of the DNA fits TRBJ2-7 better, so the J call may be wrong. Germline lookup yields CDR1 SEHNR and CDR2 FQNEAQ (reference sequence). The CDR3 has 14 residues. This chain's CDR3 is CASSQRSSTYEQYF. CDR3 sequence (DNA): TGTGCCAGCAGCCAAAGGTCGTCAACCTACGAGCAGTACTTC.